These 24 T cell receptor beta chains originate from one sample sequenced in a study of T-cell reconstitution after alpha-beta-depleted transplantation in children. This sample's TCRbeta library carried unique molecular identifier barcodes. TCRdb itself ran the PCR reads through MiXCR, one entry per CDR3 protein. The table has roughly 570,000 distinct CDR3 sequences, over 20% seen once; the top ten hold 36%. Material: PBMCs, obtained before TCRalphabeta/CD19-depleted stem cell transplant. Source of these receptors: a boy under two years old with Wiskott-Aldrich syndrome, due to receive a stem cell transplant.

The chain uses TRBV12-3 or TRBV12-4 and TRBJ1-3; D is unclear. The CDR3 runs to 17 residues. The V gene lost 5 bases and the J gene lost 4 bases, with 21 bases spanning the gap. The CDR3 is CASSTYQMQGSGNTIYF. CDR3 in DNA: TGTGCCAGCAGTACCTACCAAATGCAAGGATCCGGAAACACCATATATTTT.

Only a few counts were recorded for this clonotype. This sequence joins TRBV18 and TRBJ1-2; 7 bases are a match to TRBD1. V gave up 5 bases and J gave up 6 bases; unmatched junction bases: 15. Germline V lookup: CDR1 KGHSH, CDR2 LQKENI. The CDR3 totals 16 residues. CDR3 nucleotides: TGTGCCAGCTCAGAACGACGGACAGGTGGTTTGGATGGCTACACCTTC. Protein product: CASSERRTGGLDGYTF.

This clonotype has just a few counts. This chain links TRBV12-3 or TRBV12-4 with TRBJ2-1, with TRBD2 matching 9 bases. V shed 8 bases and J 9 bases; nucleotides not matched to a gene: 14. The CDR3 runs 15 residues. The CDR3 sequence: CASRARGSGSPEQFF. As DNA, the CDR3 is TGTGCCAGCCGGGCTCGAGGTAGCGGGAGTCCTGAGCAGTTCTTC.

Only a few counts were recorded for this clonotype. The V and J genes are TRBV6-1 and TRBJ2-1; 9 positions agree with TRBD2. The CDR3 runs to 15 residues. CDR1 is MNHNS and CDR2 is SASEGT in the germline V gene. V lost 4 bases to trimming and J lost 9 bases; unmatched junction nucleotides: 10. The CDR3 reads CASSGGGGRASEQFF. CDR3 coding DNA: TGTGCCAGCAGTGGAGGGGGCGGGAGGGCCAGTGAGCAGTTCTTC.

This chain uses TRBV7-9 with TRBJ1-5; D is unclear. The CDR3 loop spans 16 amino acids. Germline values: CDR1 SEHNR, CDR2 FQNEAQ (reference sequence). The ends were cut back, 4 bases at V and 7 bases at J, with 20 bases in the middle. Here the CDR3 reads CASSSGGPLVGQPQHF. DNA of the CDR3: TGTGCCAGCAGCTCCGGTGGTCCGCTAGTTGGGCAGCCCCAGCATTTT.

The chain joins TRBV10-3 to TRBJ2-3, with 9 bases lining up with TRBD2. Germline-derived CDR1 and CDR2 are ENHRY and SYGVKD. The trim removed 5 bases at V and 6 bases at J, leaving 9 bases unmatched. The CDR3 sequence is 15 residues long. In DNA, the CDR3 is TGTGCCATCAGTACGACTAGCGGCTGGGGGGATACGCAGTATTTT. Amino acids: CAISTTSGWGDTQYF.

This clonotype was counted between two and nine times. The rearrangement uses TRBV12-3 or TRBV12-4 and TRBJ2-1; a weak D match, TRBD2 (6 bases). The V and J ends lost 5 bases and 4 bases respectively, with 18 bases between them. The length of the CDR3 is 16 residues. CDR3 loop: CASSRGGSMGYNEQFF. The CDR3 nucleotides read TGTGCCAGCAGTCGTGGAGGGTCCATGGGGTACAATGAGCAGTTCTTC.

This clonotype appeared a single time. CDR3 coding DNA: TGTGCCAGCAGTTACAGTCGAATCGGACACAATGAGCAGTTCTTC. It specifies CASSYSRIGHNEQFF. The chain uses TRBV2 and TRBJ2-1; no clear D. Between the trimmed V and J ends, which lost 5 bases and 5 bases, there was a span of 16 bases. The CDR3 has 15 residues. From germline, CDR1 is SNHLY and CDR2 FYNNEI.

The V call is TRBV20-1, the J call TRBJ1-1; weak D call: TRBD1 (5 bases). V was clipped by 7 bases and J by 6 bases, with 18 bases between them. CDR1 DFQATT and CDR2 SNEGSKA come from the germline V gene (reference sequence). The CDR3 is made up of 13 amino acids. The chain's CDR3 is CSGLRMGQAEAFF. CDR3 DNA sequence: TGCAGTGGACTGAGAATGGGGCAGGCTGAAGCTTTCTTT.

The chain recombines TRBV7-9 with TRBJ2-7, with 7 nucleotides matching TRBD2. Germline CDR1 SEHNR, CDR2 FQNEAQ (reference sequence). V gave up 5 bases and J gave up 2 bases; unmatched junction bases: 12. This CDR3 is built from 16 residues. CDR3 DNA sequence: TGTGCCAGCAGCCTAATTGGGGGGGGGTCCCCCTACGAGCAGTACTTC. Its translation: CASSLIGGGSPYEQYF. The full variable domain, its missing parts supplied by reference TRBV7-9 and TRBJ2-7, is DTGVSQNPRHKITKRGQNVTFRCDPISEHNRLYWYRQTLGQGPEFLTYFQNEAQLEKSRLLSDRFSAERPKGSFSTLEIQRTEQGDSAMYLCASSLIGGGSPYEQYFGPGTRLTVT.

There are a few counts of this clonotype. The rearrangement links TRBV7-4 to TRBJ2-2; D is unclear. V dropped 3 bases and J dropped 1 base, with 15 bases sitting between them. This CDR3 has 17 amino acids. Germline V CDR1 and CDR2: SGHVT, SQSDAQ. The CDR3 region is CASSFPRGVGNTGELFF. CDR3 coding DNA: TGTGCCAGCAGCTTTCCTCGTGGGGTGGGGAACACCGGGGAGCTGTTTTTT.

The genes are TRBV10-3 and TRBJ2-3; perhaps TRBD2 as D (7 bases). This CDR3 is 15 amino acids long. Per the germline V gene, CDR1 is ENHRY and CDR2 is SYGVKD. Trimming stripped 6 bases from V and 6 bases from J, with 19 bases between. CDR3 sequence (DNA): TGTGCCATCAGAGGGGGAAAAGCGGGAACGGATACGCAGTATTTT. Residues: CAIRGGKAGTDTQYF.

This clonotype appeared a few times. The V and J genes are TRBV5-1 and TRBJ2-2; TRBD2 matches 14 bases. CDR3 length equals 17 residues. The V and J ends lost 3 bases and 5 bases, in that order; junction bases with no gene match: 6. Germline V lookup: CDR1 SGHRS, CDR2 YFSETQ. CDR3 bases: TGCGCCAGCAGCTGGGGACTAGCGGGAGCGGGAACCGGGGAGCTGTTTTTT. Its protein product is CASSWGLAGAGTGELFF.

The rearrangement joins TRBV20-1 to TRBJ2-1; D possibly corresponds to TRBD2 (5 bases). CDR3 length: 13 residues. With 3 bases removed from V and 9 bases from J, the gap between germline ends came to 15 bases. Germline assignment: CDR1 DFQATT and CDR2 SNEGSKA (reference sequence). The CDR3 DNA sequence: TGCAGTGCTAGGGTATCCGGGGTGACTGAGCAGTTCTTC. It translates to CSARVSGVTEQFF.

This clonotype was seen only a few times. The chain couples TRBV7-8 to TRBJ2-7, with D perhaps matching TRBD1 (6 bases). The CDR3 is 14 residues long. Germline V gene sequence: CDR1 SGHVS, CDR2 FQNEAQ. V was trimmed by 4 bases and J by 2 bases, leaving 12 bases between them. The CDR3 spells CASSYGQITYEQYF. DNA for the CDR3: TGTGCCAGCAGCTACGGACAGATTACCTACGAGCAGTACTTC.

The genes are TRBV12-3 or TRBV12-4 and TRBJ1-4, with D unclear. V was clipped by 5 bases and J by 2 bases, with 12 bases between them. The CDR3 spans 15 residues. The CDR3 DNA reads TGTGCCAGCAGTACCCGGCGGGCGACTAATGAAAAACTGTTTTTT. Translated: CASSTRRATNEKLFF.

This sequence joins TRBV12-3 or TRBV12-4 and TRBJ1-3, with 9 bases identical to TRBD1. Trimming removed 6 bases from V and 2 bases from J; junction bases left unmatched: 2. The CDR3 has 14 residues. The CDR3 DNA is TGTGCCAGCAGAAGGGACAGGGCTGGAAACACCATATATTTT. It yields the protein CASRRDRAGNTIYF.

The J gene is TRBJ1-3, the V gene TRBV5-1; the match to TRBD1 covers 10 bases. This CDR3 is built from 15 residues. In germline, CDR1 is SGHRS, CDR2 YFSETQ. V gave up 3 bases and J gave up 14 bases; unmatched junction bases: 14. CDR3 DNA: TGCGCCAGCAGCTCGCCCGGGACAGGGGTCAGTCTTCTATATTTT. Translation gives CASSSPGTGVSLLYF. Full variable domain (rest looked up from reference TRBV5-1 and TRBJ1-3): KAGVTQTPRYLIKTRGQQVTLSCSPISGHRSVSWYQQTPGQGLQFLFEYFSETQRNKGNFPGRFSGRQFSNSRSEMNVSTLELGDSALYLCASSSPGTGVSLLYFGEGSWLTVV.

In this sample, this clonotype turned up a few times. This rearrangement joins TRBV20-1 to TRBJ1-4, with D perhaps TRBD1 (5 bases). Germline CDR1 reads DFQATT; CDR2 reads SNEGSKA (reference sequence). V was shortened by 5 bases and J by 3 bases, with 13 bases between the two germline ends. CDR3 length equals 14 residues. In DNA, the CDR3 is TGCAGTGCTTCACGCAGGGCCCCTAATGAAAAACTGTTTTTT. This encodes CSASRRAPNEKLFF.

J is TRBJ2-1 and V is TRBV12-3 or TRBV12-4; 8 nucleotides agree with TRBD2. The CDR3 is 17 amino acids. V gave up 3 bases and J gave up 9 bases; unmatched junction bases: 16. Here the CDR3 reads CASSFSGGGRSGLEQFF. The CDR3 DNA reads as TGTGCCAGCAGTTTTTCGGGTGGCGGGAGGTCTGGTCTTGAGCAGTTCTTC.

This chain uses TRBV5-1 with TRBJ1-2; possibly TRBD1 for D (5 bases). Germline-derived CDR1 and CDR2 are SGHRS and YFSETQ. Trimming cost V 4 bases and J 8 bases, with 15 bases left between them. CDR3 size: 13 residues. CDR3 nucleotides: TGCGCCAGCAGCCTGGAGACGGGGACGGGCTACACCTTC. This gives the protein CASSLETGTGYTF.

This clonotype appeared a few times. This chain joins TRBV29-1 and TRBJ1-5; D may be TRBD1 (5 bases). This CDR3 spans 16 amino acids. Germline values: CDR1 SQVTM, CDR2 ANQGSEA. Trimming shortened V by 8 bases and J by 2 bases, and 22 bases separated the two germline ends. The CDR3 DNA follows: TGCAGCCGGGGCCAGGGAGGGTCATGGGGCAATCAGCCCCAGCATTTT. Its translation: CSRGQGGSWGNQPQHF.

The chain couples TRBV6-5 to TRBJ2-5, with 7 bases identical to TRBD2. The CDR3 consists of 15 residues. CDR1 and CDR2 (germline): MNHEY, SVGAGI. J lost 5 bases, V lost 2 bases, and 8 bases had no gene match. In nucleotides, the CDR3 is TGTGCCAGCAGTTACGACGCGGGAGTAGGGGAGACCCAGTACTTC. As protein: CASSYDAGVGETQYF.

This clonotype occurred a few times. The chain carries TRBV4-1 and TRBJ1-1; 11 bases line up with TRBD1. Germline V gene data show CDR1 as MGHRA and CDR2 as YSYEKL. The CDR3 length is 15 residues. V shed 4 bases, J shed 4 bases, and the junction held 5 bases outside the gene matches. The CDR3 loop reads CASSPPGTGGTEAFF. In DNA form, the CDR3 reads TGCGCCAGCAGCCCACCGGGGACAGGGGGCACTGAAGCTTTCTTT.